The 9 T cell receptor beta chains reported below all come from one sample, sequenced in a study of cytomegalovirus exposure and HLA in healthy donors. In the PCR, 60 Vbeta and 13 Jbeta primers were used. Libraries were prepared by immunoSEQ multiplex PCR; TCRdb keeps only in-frame clonotypes and omits some of them. The sample consists of about 140,000 clones, 65% to 80% of them appearing once. The sample comprised PBMCs. All receptors derive from a male donor in good health and CMV-seropositive.

This clone has a handful of counts. This chain links TRBV9 with TRBJ1-6, with 7 bases fitting TRBD1. The V segment lost 0 bases and the J segment 6 bases; nucleotides outside the gene matches: 9. The CDR3 sequence is 17 residues long. Germline V gene data show CDR1 as SGDLS and CDR2 as YYNGEE. CDR3 loop: CASSVEGRRGLNSPLHF. The CDR3, as DNA: TGTGCCAGCAGCGTAGAAGGGCGGAGGGGGCTTAATTCACCCCTCCACTTT.

The CDR3 nucleotides are TGCAGCGTTGACGCAGGACAGGGAGTGGGCACCGGGGAGCTGTTTTTT. It codes for CSVDAGQGVGTGELFF. The rearrangement joins TRBV29-1 to TRBJ2-2, with 8 bases aligning to TRBD1. V lost 3 bases, J lost 4 bases, and 10 bases stayed unmatched. CDR3 length equals 16 residues. CDR1 and CDR2 from the germline V gene are SQVTM and ANQGSEA.

This clone is a singleton in its sample. This chain joins TRBV27 and TRBJ2-1; the D gene is possibly TRBD2 (5 bases). The CDR3 totals 13 residues. Trimming left V 4 bases short and J 8 bases short, with 12 bases between. Looked up from germline, CDR1 is MNHEY and CDR2 is SMNVEV (reference sequence). CDR3 DNA: TGTGCCAGCAGTTATGGGAGTGGCGATGAGCAGTTCTTC. Translation: CASSYGSGDEQFF.

The V and J genes are TRBV7-2 and TRBJ1-1, with 7 nucleotides matching TRBD1. CDR3 length equals 17 residues. J was trimmed by 5 bases and V by 4 bases; bases with no gene match: 16. Germline V gene data show CDR1 as SGHTA and CDR2 as FQGNSA. The CDR3 is CASSSRGGQWVQTEAFF. The CDR3 region has the DNA TGTGCCAGCAGCTCCCGGGGGGGACAGTGGGTTCAAACTGAAGCTTTCTTT.

The J gene is TRBJ1-1, the V gene TRBV2; 8 bases fit TRBD1. Trimming removed 3 bases from V and 5 bases from J; junction bases left unmatched: 11. The V gene's germline CDR1 is SNHLY and CDR2 FYNNEI. This CDR3 comprises 16 residues. This CDR3 is CASSDSLQGGSTEAFF. In DNA form, the CDR3 reads TGTGCCAGCAGTGATAGTTTACAGGGGGGGAGTACTGAAGCTTTCTTT.

This chain uses TRBV5-1 with TRBJ2-1, with a possible D match to TRBD2 (5 bases). V dropped 0 bases and J dropped 6 bases, with 13 bases sitting between them. The CDR3 length is 15 residues. The V gene's germline CDR1 is SGHRS and CDR2 YFSETQ. CDR3 DNA: TGCGCCAGCAGCTTGGAGGGTGGAGGACCCAATGAGCAGTTCTTC. Its protein is CASSLEGGGPNEQFF. Complete variable domain (other parts from reference TRBV5-1 and TRBJ2-1): KAGVTQTPRYLIKTRGQQVTLSCSPISGHRSVSWYQQTPGQGLQFLFEYFSETQRNKGNFPGRFSGRQFSNSRSEMNVSTLELGDSALYLCASSLEGGGPNEQFFGPGTRLTVL.

This rearrangement joins TRBV29-1 to TRBJ2-1; a possible D gene is TRBD2 (5 bases). Germline V gene sequence: CDR1 SQVTM, CDR2 ANQGSEA. The CDR3 covers 12 residues. V was clipped by 2 bases and J by 7 bases, with 9 bases between them. DNA for the CDR3: TGCAGCGTTGAATGGACTTTGAATGAGCAGTTCTTC. Its translation is CSVEWTLNEQFF.

This chain joins TRBV23-1 and TRBJ2-7; tentatively, D is TRBD1 (5 bases). TRBV23-1 is treated as an ORF (open reading frame) with a function not yet certain. The CDR3 consists of 13 residues. Trimming left V 0 bases short and J 5 bases short, with 8 bases between. This CDR3 is CASSQSKGDEQYF. CDR3 nucleotides: TGCGCCAGCAGTCAATCGAAAGGGGACGAGCAGTACTTC.

This chain's CDR3 is CASSKPLGLPEDEKLFF. CDR3 DNA sequence: TGTGCCAGCAGTAAACCTCTGGGGCTCCCCGAGGATGAAAAACTGTTTTTT. V is TRBV28 and J is TRBJ1-4; a possible D gene is TRBD1 (5 bases). V shed 5 bases and J shed 6 bases, with 22 bases lying between them. The CDR3 sequence is 17 residues long. Germline assignment: CDR1 MDHEN and CDR2 SYDVKM.